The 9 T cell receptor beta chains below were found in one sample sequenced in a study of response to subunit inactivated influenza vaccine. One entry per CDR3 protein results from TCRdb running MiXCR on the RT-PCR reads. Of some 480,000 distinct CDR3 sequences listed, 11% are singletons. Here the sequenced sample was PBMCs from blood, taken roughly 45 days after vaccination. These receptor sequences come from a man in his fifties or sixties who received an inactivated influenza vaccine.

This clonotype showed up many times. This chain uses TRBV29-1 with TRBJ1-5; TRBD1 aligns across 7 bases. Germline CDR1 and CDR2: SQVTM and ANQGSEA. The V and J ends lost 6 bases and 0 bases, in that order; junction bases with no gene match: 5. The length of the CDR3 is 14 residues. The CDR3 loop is CSVETGYSNQPQHF. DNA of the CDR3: TGCAGCGTAGAGACAGGGTATAGCAATCAGCCCCAGCATTTT.

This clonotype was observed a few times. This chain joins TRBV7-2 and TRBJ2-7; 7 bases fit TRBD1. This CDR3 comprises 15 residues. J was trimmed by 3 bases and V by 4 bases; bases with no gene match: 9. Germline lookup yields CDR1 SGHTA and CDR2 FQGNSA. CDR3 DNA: TGTGCCAGCAGCTACACCGGGACAGACCTCTACGAGCAGTACTTC. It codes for CASSYTGTDLYEQYF.

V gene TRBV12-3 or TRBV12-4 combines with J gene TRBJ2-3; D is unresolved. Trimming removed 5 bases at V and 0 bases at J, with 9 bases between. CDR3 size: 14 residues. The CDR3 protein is CASSTPGSTDTQYF. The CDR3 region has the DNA TGTGCCAGCAGTACCCCGGGCAGCACAGATACGCAGTATTTT.

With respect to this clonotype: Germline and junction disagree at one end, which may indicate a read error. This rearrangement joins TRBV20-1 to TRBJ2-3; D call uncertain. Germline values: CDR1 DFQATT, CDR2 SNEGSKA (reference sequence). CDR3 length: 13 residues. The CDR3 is CSDRDQRVDTQYF. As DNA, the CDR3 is TGCAGTGATAGAGATCAAAGGGTAGATACGCAGTATTTT.

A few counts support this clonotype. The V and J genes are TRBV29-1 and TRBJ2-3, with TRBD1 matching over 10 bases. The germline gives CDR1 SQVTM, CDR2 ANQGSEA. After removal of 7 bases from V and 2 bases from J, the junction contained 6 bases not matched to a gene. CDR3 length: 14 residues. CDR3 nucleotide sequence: TGCAGCGAACGGGACAGGGGATACACAGATACGCAGTATTTT. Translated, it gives CSERDRGYTDTQYF.

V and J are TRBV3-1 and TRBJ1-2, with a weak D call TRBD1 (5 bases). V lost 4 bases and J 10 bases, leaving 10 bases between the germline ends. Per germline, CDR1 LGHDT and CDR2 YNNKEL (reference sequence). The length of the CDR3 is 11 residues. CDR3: CASSRNRNYTF. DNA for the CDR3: TGTGCCAGCAGCCGTAACAGGAACTACACCTTC.

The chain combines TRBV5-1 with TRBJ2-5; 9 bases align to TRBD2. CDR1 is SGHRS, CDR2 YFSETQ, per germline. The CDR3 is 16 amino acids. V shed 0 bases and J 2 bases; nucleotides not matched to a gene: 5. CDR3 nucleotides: TGCGCCAGCAGCTTGGTCCTAGCGGGGCCGCAAGAGACCCAGTACTTC. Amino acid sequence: CASSLVLAGPQETQYF.

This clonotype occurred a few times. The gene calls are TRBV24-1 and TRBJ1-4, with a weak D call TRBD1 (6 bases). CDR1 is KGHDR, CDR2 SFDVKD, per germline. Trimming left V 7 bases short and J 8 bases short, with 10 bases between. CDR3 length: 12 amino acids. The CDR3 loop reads CATSLQGEKLFF. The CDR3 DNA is TGTGCCACCAGCCTACAGGGAGAAAAACTGTTTTTT.

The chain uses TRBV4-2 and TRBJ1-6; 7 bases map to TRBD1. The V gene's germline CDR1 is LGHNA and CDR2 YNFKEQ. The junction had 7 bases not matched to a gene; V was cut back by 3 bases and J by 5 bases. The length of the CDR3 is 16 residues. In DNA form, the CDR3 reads TGTGCCAGCAGCCATCCGACAGGGCGAGATAATTCACCCCTCCACTTT. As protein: CASSHPTGRDNSPLHF.